The 27 T cell receptor beta chains below all came from one sample that was sequenced in a study of regulatory T cells in long-lasting Graves disease. iRepertoire HTBI primers and Arm-PCR of CDR3 regions built TCR beta libraries. TCRdb re-called the multiplex PCR reads through MiXCR, storing one row per CDR3 protein. The top ten hold around 50% of the sample, which has approximately 290,000 distinct CDR3 sequences, around a fifth seen once. Time point reported: persistent/refractory GD, antithyroid drugs over 5 years with positive TRAb. The TCR library was prepared using RNA isolated from PBMCs. This sample comprised peripheral blood mononuclear cells (PBMCs), obtained when the disease was refractory, from a patient treated with antithyroid drugs. The receptors originated from a female donor with Graves disease.

This clonotype has ten or more counts. This chain links TRBV3-1 with TRBJ1-1; D gene unclear. With 0 bases removed from V and 8 bases from J, the gap between germline ends came to 7 bases. This CDR3 is 12 amino acids long. The germline V gene has CDR1 LGHDT and CDR2 YNNKEL (reference sequence). The CDR3 coding sequence is TGTGCCAGCAGCCAAGAGGGTTTCGAAGCTTTCTTT. Its protein is CASSQEGFEAFF.

This clonotype was counted only a few times. J is TRBJ1-5 and V is TRBV20-1; possible D gene TRBD1, 5 bases. This CDR3 is 11 amino acids long. Per germline, CDR1 DFQATT and CDR2 SNEGSKA (reference sequence). Between the trimmed V and J ends, which lost 0 bases and 15 bases, there was a span of 12 bases. The CDR3 spells CSAREGVMWHF. The CDR3 bases are TGCAGTGCTAGAGAGGGGGTCATGTGGCATTTT.

Comment on this clonotype: This may stem from a read error, because a much larger clone lies one nucleotide away. The genes are TRBV7-9 and TRBJ2-5; D unresolved. CDR1 and CDR2 from the germline V gene are SEHNR and FQNEAQ (reference sequence). The CDR3 consists of 11 residues. CDR3 DNA sequence: TGTGCCAGCACCTCGTCGGAGACCCGGTACTTC. Its protein product is CASTSSETRYF.

This clonotype was observed at least ten times. The chain combines TRBV28 with TRBJ2-7; 8 bases are a match to TRBD2. V gave up 4 bases and J gave up 3 bases; unmatched junction bases: 5. There are 14 residues in the CDR3. Per germline, CDR1 MDHEN and CDR2 SYDVKM. CDR3 residues: CASSYLAGSYEQYF. The CDR3, as DNA: TGTGCCAGCAGTTATTTAGCGGGAAGCTACGAGCAGTACTTC.

This clonotype was found many times. This chain uses TRBV12-3 or TRBV12-4 with TRBJ1-2; 8 bases line up with TRBD1. Trimming at V came to 5 bases and at J to 3 bases, leaving 5 bases not matched to a gene. This CDR3 spans 14 amino acids. The CDR3 region is CASSRQGPDYGYTF. CDR3 sequence (DNA): TGTGCCAGCAGTCGACAGGGGCCGGACTATGGCTACACCTTC.

The chain has TRBV7-2 and TRBJ2-5; possibly TRBD1 for D (6 bases). V dropped 6 bases and J dropped 7 bases, with 18 bases sitting between them. Germline CDR1 reads SGHTA; CDR2 reads FQGNSA. This CDR3 contains 14 residues. The CDR3 here is CASRITGFSGTQYF. The CDR3 DNA reads as TGTGCCAGCAGAATCACAGGGTTTTCCGGGACCCAGTACTTC. Full variable domain (remainder filled in from reference TRBV7-2 and TRBJ2-5): GAGVSQSPSNKVTEKGKDVELRCDPISGHTALYWYRQSLGQGLEFLIYFQGNSAPDKSGLPSDRFSAERTGGSVSTLTIQRTQQEDSAVYLCASRITGFSGTQYFGPGTRLLVL.

This clonotype was seen ten or more times. The chain combines TRBV28 with TRBJ2-7, with D tentatively TRBD2 (5 bases). Germline V lookup: CDR1 MDHEN, CDR2 SYDVKM. This CDR3 region has 18 residues. Trimming cost V 6 bases and J 4 bases, with 28 bases left between them. The CDR3 bases are TGTGCCAGCAGCCCACCAACTTTCAGGACTCCCCATCGTTACGAGCAGTACTTC. Its translation: CASSPPTFRTPHRYEQYF.

This clonotype was detected a few times. This chain uses TRBV19 with TRBJ1-2; D unresolved. The germline CDR1 and CDR2 sequences are LNHDA and SQIVND (reference sequence). The length of the CDR3 is 13 residues. Trimming left V 1 base short and J 4 bases short, with 7 bases between. CDR3 bases: TGTGCCAGTAGTATAGCGGTCGCCTATGGCTACACCTTC. Its protein product is CASSIAVAYGYTF.

This chain uses TRBV5-1 with TRBJ2-7; 8 nucleotides agree with TRBD1. Germline V gene lookup returns CDR1 SGHRS and CDR2 YFSETQ. This CDR3 spans 16 amino acids. Unmatched junction bases numbered 13, after V lost 3 bases and J lost 5 bases. This CDR3 reads CASSSKQGVLGNEQYF. The CDR3 nucleotides are TGCGCCAGCAGCTCCAAACAGGGGGTGCTCGGCAACGAGCAGTACTTC.

The rearrangement links TRBV5-5 to TRBJ2-7, with D possibly being TRBD1 or TRBD2 (6 bases each). Trimming pared 0 bases from V and 7 bases from J, leaving 14 bases between. The CDR3 covers 14 residues. Germline V gene data show CDR1 as SGHKS and CDR2 as YYEKEE (reference sequence). Written as DNA, the CDR3 is TGTGCCAGCAGCTTGGCCCCGGGGGCAGATGAGCAGTACTTC. Encoded protein: CASSLAPGADEQYF.

The chain employs TRBV4-2 and TRBJ1-4, with D possibly matching TRBD1 (5 bases). This CDR3 has 16 amino acids. Trimming removed 2 bases at V and 10 bases at J, with 20 bases between. Germline CDR1 is LGHNA and CDR2 is YNFKEQ. The CDR3, as DNA: TGTGCCAGCAGCCAACCTTGGACCCAGGGCGCGGTAAAACTGTTTTTT. This gives the protein CASSQPWTQGAVKLFF.

This clonotype has just one count. This could be a read error, since a much larger clone is one nucleotide away. The chain joins TRBV7-9 to TRBJ2-5; D is unresolved. Trimming took off 4 bases at V and 8 bases at J, with 17 bases between the two ends. In germline, CDR1 is SEHNR, CDR2 FQNEAQ (reference sequence). The CDR3 has 14 amino acids. CDR3 in amino acids: CASSSEFDSPTQYF. CDR3 DNA: TGTGCCAGCAGCTCAGAGTTCGACTCCCCTACCCAGTACTTC.

This clonotype was observed at least ten times. The V gene is TRBV19, the J gene TRBJ1-5; D is undetermined. The CDR3 loop spans 15 amino acids. The V gene's germline CDR1 is LNHDA and CDR2 SQIVND (reference sequence). Trimming shortened V by 5 bases and J by 5 bases, and 16 bases separated the two germline ends. The CDR3 region has the DNA TGTGCCAGTAGTCAAGGGCTCGCCATCTATCAGCCCCAGCATTTT. Protein sequence: CASSQGLAIYQPQHF.

This clonotype was picked up a small number of times. V is TRBV7-8 and J is TRBJ1-1; D unclear. V dropped 5 bases and J dropped 0 bases, with 16 bases sitting between them. Germline lookup yields CDR1 SGHVS and CDR2 FQNEAQ. The CDR3 runs 16 residues. CDR3 DNA sequence: TGTGCCAGCAGCCACCTTAGGGCTGATGTGAACACTGAAGCTTTCTTT. The encoded protein is CASSHLRADVNTEAFF.

In its sample, this clonotype was seen a few times. The gene calls are TRBV6-2 or TRBV6-3 and TRBJ2-7; 8 nucleotides align to TRBD1. With V trimmed by 1 base and J by 5 bases, 4 bases remained unmatched. The CDR3 has 14 residues. Germline CDR1 is MNHEY and CDR2 is SVGEGT. CDR3 sequence reads: CASSYLSGGHEQYF. CDR3 nucleotide sequence: TGTGCCAGCAGTTACTTGTCAGGGGGCCACGAGCAGTACTTC.

This clonotype was detected only a few times. The chain recombines TRBV4-1 with TRBJ2-7; 8 bases are a match to TRBD2. V shed 3 bases and J 4 bases; nucleotides not matched to a gene: 5. The CDR3 runs 14 residues. Germline CDR1 reads MGHRA; CDR2 reads YSYEKL. CDR3 sequence: CASSHVGRGYEQYF. The CDR3 bases are TGCGCCAGCAGCCACGTCGGGAGGGGGTACGAGCAGTACTTC.

About this clonotype itself: Mismatch with germline at one junction end may stem from a read error. The V and J genes are TRBV9 and TRBJ2-5; D possibly corresponds to TRBD2 (6 bases). The CDR3 runs 14 residues. CDR1 is SGDLS and CDR2 is YYNGEE in the germline V gene. CDR3 residues: CASSFAGLQETQYF. DNA of the CDR3: TGCGCCAGCAGCTTTGCGGGACTCCAAGAGACCCAGTACTTC.

V usage is TRBV9 and J usage is TRBJ1-3; a possible D gene is TRBD1 (5 bases). The CDR3 totals 15 residues. Germline values: CDR1 SGDLS, CDR2 YYNGEE. Trimming took 0 bases from V and 4 from J, leaving 11 bases between them. This chain's CDR3 is CASSVGDVAGNTIYF. As DNA, the CDR3 is TGTGCCAGCAGCGTAGGGGACGTGGCCGGAAACACCATATATTTT.

This chain uses TRBV5-5 with TRBJ2-2; the D gene is possibly TRBD1 (6 bases). The CDR3 runs to 15 residues. Trimming took 2 bases from V and 2 from J, leaving 10 bases between them. In germline, CDR1 is SGHKS, CDR2 YYEKEE (reference sequence). The CDR3 coding sequence is TGTGCCAGCAGCTTCGTGGGGGCTAACACCGGGGAGCTGTTTTTT. Its protein is CASSFVGANTGELFF.

The gene calls are TRBV6-1 and TRBJ1-3; 7 bases agree with TRBD1. Germline values: CDR1 MNHNS, CDR2 SASEGT. Losses at the gene ends were 10 bases for V and 0 bases for J; bases not matched to a gene: 12. The CDR3 runs 16 residues. The CDR3 DNA reads as TGTGCCACCGGGACAGCCGTGACCCCCTCTGGAAACACCATATATTTT. This translates into CATGTAVTPSGNTIYF.

The rearrangement links TRBV20-1 to TRBJ2-7, with TRBD2 matching over 14 bases. The CDR3 runs 17 residues. Germline V gene lookup returns CDR1 DFQATT and CDR2 SNEGSKA (reference sequence). After removal of 5 bases from V and 0 bases from J, the junction contained 9 bases not matched to a gene. The chain's CDR3 is CSAWTSGRSKPSYEQYF. The CDR3 nucleotides read TGCAGTGCTTGGACTAGCGGGAGGTCCAAACCCTCCTACGAGCAGTACTTC.

This clonotype appeared a few times. This chain connects TRBV28 to TRBJ1-2; no clear D. Germline V gene data show CDR1 as MDHEN and CDR2 as SYDVKM. The length of the CDR3 is 14 residues. With 7 bases removed from V and 2 bases from J, the gap between germline ends came to 14 bases. CDR3 DNA sequence: TGTGCCAGCACTTCCGAGGGAAGGAACTATGGCTACACCTTC. It translates to CASTSEGRNYGYTF.

This clonotype was counted a few times. The chain carries TRBV15 and TRBJ2-6; no clear D gene. Germline V gives CDR1 LNHNV, CDR2 YYDKDF (reference sequence). Between the trimmed V and J ends, which lost 0 bases and 0 bases, there was a span of 9 bases. CDR3 size: 17 residues. Here the CDR3 reads CATSRDPLGSGANVLTF. The DNA of the CDR3 is TGTGCCACCAGCAGAGATCCCCTGGGCTCTGGGGCCAACGTCCTGACTTTC.

CDR3 loop: CSVGTGEKLFF. The CDR3 DNA sequence: TGCAGCGTGGGGACAGGTGAAAAACTGTTTTTT. The rearrangement uses TRBV29-1 and TRBJ1-4; TRBD1 matches 8 bases. CDR1 and CDR2 (germline): SQVTM, ANQGSEA. CDR3 length: 11 residues. V lost 6 bases, J lost 7 bases, and 1 base stayed unmatched.

The table lists this clonotype with many counts. In DNA form, the CDR3 reads TGTGCCAGCAGCCCAACCGGGACAGGGCCCAATCAGCCCCAGCATTTT. Its translation: CASSPTGTGPNQPQHF. This chain joins TRBV2 and TRBJ1-5; 9 nucleotides match TRBD1. This CDR3 is built from 16 residues. Germline V gene sequence: CDR1 SNHLY, CDR2 FYNNEI. The J segment lost 3 bases and the V segment lost 6 bases, leaving 9 bases of the junction unmatched.

This clonotype showed up many times. The chain carries TRBV7-8 and TRBJ2-7; weak D call: TRBD2 (5 bases). Germline V CDR1 and CDR2: SGHVS, FQNEAQ. V shed 2 bases and J shed 3 bases, with 14 bases lying between them. CDR3 length: 15 amino acids. The CDR3 coding sequence is TGTGCCAGCAGCTTATCGGACGATGAGGGCTACGAGCAGTACTTC. Amino acid sequence: CASSLSDDEGYEQYF.

About this clonotype itself: A much larger clone sits a single nucleotide away, making a read error possible. The rearrangement uses TRBV28 and TRBJ2-2; no clear D gene. The V gene's germline CDR1 is MDHEN and CDR2 SYDVKM. V lost 3 bases, J lost 0 bases, and 2 bases lay in between. CDR3 length equals 13 residues. This CDR3 is CASSFTNTGELFF. In DNA, the CDR3 is TGTGCCAGCAGTTTCACGAACACCGGGGAGCTGTTTTTT.